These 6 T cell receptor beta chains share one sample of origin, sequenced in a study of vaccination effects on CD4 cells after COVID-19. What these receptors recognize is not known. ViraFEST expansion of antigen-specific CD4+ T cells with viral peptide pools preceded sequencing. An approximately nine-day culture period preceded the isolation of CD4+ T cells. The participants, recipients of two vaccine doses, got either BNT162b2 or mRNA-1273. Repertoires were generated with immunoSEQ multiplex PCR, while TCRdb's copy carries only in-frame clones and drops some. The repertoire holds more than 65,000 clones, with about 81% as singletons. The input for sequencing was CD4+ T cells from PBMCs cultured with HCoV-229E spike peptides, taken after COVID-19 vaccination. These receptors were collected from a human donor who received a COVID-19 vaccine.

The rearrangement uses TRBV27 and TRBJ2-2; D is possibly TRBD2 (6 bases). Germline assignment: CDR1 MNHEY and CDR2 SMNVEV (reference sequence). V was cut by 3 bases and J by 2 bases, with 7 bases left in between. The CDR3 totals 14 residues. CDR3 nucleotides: TGTGCCAGCAGTTTGACTAGAAACACCGGGGAGCTGTTTTTT. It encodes CASSLTRNTGELFF.

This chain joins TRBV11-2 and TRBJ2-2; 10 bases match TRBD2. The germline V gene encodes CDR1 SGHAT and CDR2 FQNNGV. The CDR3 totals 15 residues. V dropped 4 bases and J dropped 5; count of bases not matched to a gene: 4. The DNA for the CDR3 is TGTGCCAGCAGCTCGAGCGGGGGGGGGACCGGGGAGCTGTTTTTT. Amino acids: CASSSSGGGTGELFF.

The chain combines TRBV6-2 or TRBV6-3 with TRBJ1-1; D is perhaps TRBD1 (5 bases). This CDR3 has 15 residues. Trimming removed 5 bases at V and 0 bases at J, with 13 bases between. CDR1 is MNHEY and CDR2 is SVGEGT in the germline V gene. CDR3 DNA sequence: TGTGCCAGCAGTCCCCCCGGGACTATGAACACTGAAGCTTTCTTT. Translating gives CASSPPGTMNTEAFF.

The DNA of the CDR3 is TGCGCCAGCAGTGATCATAGCGGGCACCAAGAGACCCAGTACTTC. This translates into CASSDHSGHQETQYF. The V gene is TRBV10-2, the J gene TRBJ2-5; 7 bases align to TRBD2. The V gene's germline CDR1 is WSHSY and CDR2 SAAADI. The CDR3 runs 15 residues. Germline trimming cut 3 bases from V and 0 bases from J; bases unmatched to any gene: 4.

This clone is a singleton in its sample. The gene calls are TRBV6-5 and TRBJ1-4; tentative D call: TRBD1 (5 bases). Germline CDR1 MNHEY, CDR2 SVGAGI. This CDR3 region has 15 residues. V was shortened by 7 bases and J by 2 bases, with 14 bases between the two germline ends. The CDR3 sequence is CASKTLTATNEKLFF. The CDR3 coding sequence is TGTGCCAGCAAGACCCTGACAGCTACTAATGAAAAACTGTTTTTT.

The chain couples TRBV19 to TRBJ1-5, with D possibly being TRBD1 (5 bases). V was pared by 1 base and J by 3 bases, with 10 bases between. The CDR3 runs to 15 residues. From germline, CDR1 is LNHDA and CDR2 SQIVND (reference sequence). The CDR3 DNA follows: TGTGCCAGTAGTATAGTTGCAGGGAACAATCAGCCCCAGCATTTT. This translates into CASSIVAGNNQPQHF.